The TCR beta chain described here comes from a study of response to subunit inactivated influenza vaccine. J gave up 3 bases and V 1 base, and 10 bases lay outside the gene matches. The CDR3 consists of 17 residues. Germline CDR1 is SEHNR and CDR2 is FQNEAQ (reference sequence). TCRdb reprocessed the RT-PCR reads with MiXCR, giving one entry per CDR3 protein. Among approximately 480,000 distinct CDR3 sequences listed, approximately 11% were seen once. This clonotype was obtained from a man between 50 and 59 years old who received an inactivated influenza vaccine. This rearrangement joins TRBV7-9 to TRBJ1-1; 8 bases are a match to TRBD1. Sequencing used PBMCs from blood, obtained more than 35 days after vaccination. In nucleotides, the CDR3 is TGTGCCAGCAGCTTAGAAGTCGGCAGACAGGGGTACACTGAAGCTTTCTTT. It translates to CASSLEVGRQGYTEAFF.